The 17 T cell receptor beta chains in this list originate from one sample, sequenced in a study of prognosis after radiotherapy for stage I lung cancer. Amplification of TCR beta CDR3 from genomic DNA used two-round multiplex PCR. Primers were specific to each TRBV and TRBJ gene in first-round PCR. TCRdb itself ran the multiplex PCR reads through MiXCR, one entry per CDR3 protein. The top ten clones hold 12% of a sample with around 30,000 distinct CDR3 sequences, around a third of them seen once. The sample consisted of PBMCs, taken before or after stereotactic body radiation therapy (not recorded which). The receptors come from a donor over 45 with non-small cell lung cancer.

This clonotype has at least ten counts. J is TRBJ1-1 and V is TRBV12-3 or TRBV12-4; TRBD1 matches at 8 bases. The CDR3 runs to 14 residues. V was clipped by 5 bases and J by 8 bases; unmatched bases: 10. In DNA form, the CDR3 reads TGTGCCAGCAGTCGGACAGGGTGGGGGCCGGAAGCTTTCTTT. Encoded protein: CASSRTGWGPEAFF.

The sample holds many counts of this clonotype. This chain links TRBV6-1 with TRBJ1-5; 9 positions agree with TRBD1. Germline V lookup: CDR1 MNHNS, CDR2 SASEGT. The trim removed 10 bases at V and 3 bases at J, leaving 10 bases unmatched. This CDR3 region has 15 residues. As DNA, the CDR3 is TGTGCCACACGACCCCGGGACAGGGACAATCAGCCCCAGCATTTT. It specifies CATRPRDRDNQPQHF.

This clonotype is labeled as medium-sized. The J gene is TRBJ2-1, the V gene TRBV6-1; no firm D call. Trimming removed 6 bases from V and 6 bases from J, with 12 bases in between. Per germline, CDR1 MNHNS and CDR2 SASEGT. The CDR3 extends over 13 amino acids. The DNA for the CDR3 is TGTGCCAGCAGAGCCCAAGGTTTCAATGAGCAGTTCTTC. Protein: CASRAQGFNEQFF.

This clonotype was recorded at least ten times. The genes are TRBV5-1 and TRBJ2-1, with D hard to call. In germline, CDR1 is SGHRS, CDR2 YFSETQ. The CDR3 consists of 15 residues. With 0 bases removed from V and 6 bases from J, the gap between germline ends came to 13 bases. As DNA, the CDR3 is TGCGCCAGCAGCTTGGATGATTTTGGACCCAATGAGCAGTTCTTC. Amino acid sequence: CASSLDDFGPNEQFF.

This clonotype was observed many times. The chain is built from TRBV20-1 and TRBJ2-3; the D is unclear. The CDR3 loop spans 15 amino acids. V lost 7 bases, J lost 1 base, and 18 bases lay in between. The germline V gene has CDR1 DFQATT and CDR2 SNEGSKA (reference sequence). The CDR3 protein is CSVGFFGVRTDTQYF. The DNA for the CDR3 is TGCAGTGTTGGGTTCTTTGGTGTTCGCACAGATACGCAGTATTTT.

The chain links TRBV4-1 to TRBJ2-3, with unresolved D. The CDR3 is 13 amino acids. The V gene's germline CDR1 is MGHRA and CDR2 YSYEKL. Trimming took 3 bases from V and 5 from J, leaving 9 bases between them. As DNA, the CDR3 is TGCGCCAGCAGCCACCCAGGTGAAGATACGCAGTATTTT. Translation gives CASSHPGEDTQYF.

There are many counts of this clonotype. The chain has TRBV9 and TRBJ2-6, with a possible D match to TRBD2 (6 bases). Germline V gene data show CDR1 as SGDLS and CDR2 as YYNGEE. CDR3 length: 17 amino acids. Trimming took 0 bases from V and 2 from J, leaving 12 bases between them. As DNA, the CDR3 is TGTGCCAGCAGCGTAGGGAGGGTAGGACCTGGGGCCAACGTCCTGACTTTC. This sequence encodes CASSVGRVGPGANVLTF. Drawing the rest from reference TRBV9 and TRBJ2-6, the complete variable domain is DSGVTQTPKHLITATGQRVTLRCSPRSGDLSVYWYQQSLDQGLQFLIQYYNGEERAKGNILERFSAQQFPDLHSELNLSSLELGDSALYFCASSVGRVGPGANVLTFGAGSRLTVL.

This clonotype is judged medium-sized. The genes are TRBV7-9 and TRBJ2-3; maybe TRBD1 (5 bases). This CDR3 has 17 residues. The germline gives CDR1 SEHNR, CDR2 FQNEAQ (reference sequence). Trimming cost V 1 base and J 0 bases, with 14 bases left between them. As DNA, the CDR3 is TGTGCCAGCAGCTTAGATGGGGCCAGGCCTAGCACAGATACGCAGTATTTT. Amino acids: CASSLDGARPSTDTQYF. Full variable domain (rest looked up from reference TRBV7-9 and TRBJ2-3): DTGVSQNPRHKITKRGQNVTFRCDPISEHNRLYWYRQTLGQGPEFLTYFQNEAQLEKSRLLSDRFSAERPKGSFSTLEIQRTEQGDSAMYLCASSLDGARPSTDTQYFGPGTRLTVL.

This clonotype was seen many times. The chain carries TRBV3-1 and TRBJ2-1, with 12 positions matching TRBD2. J was trimmed by 8 bases and V by 4 bases; bases with no gene match: 9. The germline gives CDR1 LGHDT, CDR2 YNNKEL (reference sequence). The CDR3 has 16 residues. CDR3 protein: CASSPLAGGPMDEQFF. The CDR3 DNA reads as TGTGCCAGCAGCCCGCTAGCGGGAGGGCCTATGGATGAGCAGTTCTTC.

This clonotype was seen at least ten times. This chain links TRBV6-1 with TRBJ1-1; no reliable D call. Trimming removed 7 bases from V and 6 bases from J, with 18 bases in between. There are 14 residues in the CDR3. Germline loops: CDR1 MNHNS, CDR2 SASEGT. The CDR3 nucleotides are TGTGCCAGCACCGAATTGGACGGGAGGGCTGAAGCTTTCTTT. As protein: CASTELDGRAEAFF.

A word on this clonotype: A read error may produce the germline difference seen at one junction end. The chain employs TRBV29-1 and TRBJ2-1; 7 nucleotides agree with TRBD1. Germline CDR1 is SQVTM and CDR2 is ANQGSEA. The CDR3 covers 13 residues. CDR3 nucleotides: TGCAGCCTAAGACAGGGATCCTACAATGAGCGGTTCTTC. Translating it yields CSLRQGSYNERFF.

This clonotype occurred many times. This sequence joins TRBV20-1 and TRBJ2-7, with D uncertain. The germline gives CDR1 DFQATT, CDR2 SNEGSKA (reference sequence). The CDR3 is 12 residues long. The V end was cut by 4 bases, the J end by 2 bases, with 9 bases between. The CDR3 region is CSAMTAPYEQYF. The CDR3 DNA sequence: TGCAGTGCTATGACCGCTCCCTACGAGCAGTACTTC.

This clonotype was seen many times. This rearrangement joins TRBV7-9 to TRBJ2-1, with a possible D match to TRBD1 (5 bases). The CDR3 contains 15 residues. Germline V gene data show CDR1 as SEHNR and CDR2 as FQNEAQ (reference sequence). The germline V and J ends were trimmed by 2 bases and 2 bases, with 10 bases remaining between them. CDR3 region: CASSLTQGTYNEQFF. In DNA form, the CDR3 reads TGTGCCAGCAGCTTAACTCAGGGTACCTACAATGAGCAGTTCTTC. The complete variable domain, with remaining parts taken from reference TRBV7-9 and TRBJ2-1, reads DTGVSQNPRHKITKRGQNVTFRCDPISEHNRLYWYRQTLGQGPEFLTYFQNEAQLEKSRLLSDRFSAERPKGSFSTLEIQRTEQGDSAMYLCASSLTQGTYNEQFFGPGTRLTVL.

This clonotype was observed many times. J is TRBJ2-5 and V is TRBV30; unclear D gene. The CDR3 has 11 amino acids. CDR1 GTSNPN and CDR2 SVGIG come from the germline V gene (reference sequence). V was trimmed by 3 bases and J by 5 bases, leaving 7 bases between them. CDR3 nucleotide sequence: TGTGCCTGGAGCTTCCGGGAGACCCAGTACTTC. The encoded protein is CAWSFRETQYF.

This clonotype was seen ten or more times. The rearrangement joins TRBV6-1 to TRBJ2-5; weak D call: TRBD1 (6 bases). The CDR3 loop spans 15 amino acids. Germline loops: CDR1 MNHNS, CDR2 SASEGT. Trimming removed 3 bases at V and 2 bases at J, with 13 bases between. The CDR3 spells CASSDLTGQQETQYF. The CDR3 DNA is TGTGCCAGCAGTGACCTTACAGGACAGCAAGAGACCCAGTACTTC.

This clonotype is judged medium-sized. The gene calls are TRBV6-1 and TRBJ1-6; 10 bases match TRBD1. CDR3 length equals 13 residues. Germline V gene lookup returns CDR1 MNHNS and CDR2 SASEGT. The V and J ends lost 9 bases and 10 bases, in that order; junction bases with no gene match: 6. The CDR3 DNA follows: TGTGCCAGTCAGACAGGGGGCAACTCACCCCTCCACTTT. Protein product: CASQTGGNSPLHF.

This clonotype was found many times. The chain carries TRBV5-1 and TRBJ2-7, with 8 nucleotides matching TRBD1. The length of the CDR3 is 15 residues. Germline CDR1 reads SGHRS; CDR2 reads YFSETQ. Trimming took 5 bases from V and 0 from J; bases not matched to a gene: 7. DNA for the CDR3: TGCGCCAGCAGTCTTGGAACAGGGGGCTCCTACGAGCAGTACTTC. Translating it yields CASSLGTGGSYEQYF.